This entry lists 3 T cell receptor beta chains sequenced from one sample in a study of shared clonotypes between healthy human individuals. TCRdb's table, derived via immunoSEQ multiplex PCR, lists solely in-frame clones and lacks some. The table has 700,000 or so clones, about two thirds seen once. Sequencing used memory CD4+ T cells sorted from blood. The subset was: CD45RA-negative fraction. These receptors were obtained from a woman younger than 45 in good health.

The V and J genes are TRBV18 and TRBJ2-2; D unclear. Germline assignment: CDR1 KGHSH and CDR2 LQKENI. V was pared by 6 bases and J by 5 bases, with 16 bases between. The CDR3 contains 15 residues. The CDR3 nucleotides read TGTGCCAGCTCTTCAGCCGGGCAGCAAACCGGGGAGCTGTTTTTT. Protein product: CASSSAGQQTGELFF.

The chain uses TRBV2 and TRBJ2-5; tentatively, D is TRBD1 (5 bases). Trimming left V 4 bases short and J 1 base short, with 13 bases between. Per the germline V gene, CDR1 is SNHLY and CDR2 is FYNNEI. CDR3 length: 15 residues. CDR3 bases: TGTGCCAGCAGTGCTCATGGGGCCAGCCAAGAGACCCAGTACTTC. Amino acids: CASSAHGASQETQYF. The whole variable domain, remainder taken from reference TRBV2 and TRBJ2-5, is EPEVTQTPSHQVTQMGQEVILRCVPISNHLYFYWYRQILGQKVEFLVSFYNNEISEKSEIFDDQFSVERPDGSNFTLKIRSTKLEDSAMYFCASSAHGASQETQYFGPGTRLLVL.

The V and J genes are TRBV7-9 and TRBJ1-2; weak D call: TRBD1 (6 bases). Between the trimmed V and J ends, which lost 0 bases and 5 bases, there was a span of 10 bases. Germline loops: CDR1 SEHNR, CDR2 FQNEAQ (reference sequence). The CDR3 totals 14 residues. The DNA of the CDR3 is TGTGCCAGCAGCTTAGCGGGCAGGGGTTATGGCTACACCTTC. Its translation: CASSLAGRGYGYTF.